These T cell receptor beta chains were read from a single sample in a study of CD4+ T cells in melanoma. Clones were sequenced by immunoSEQ multiplex PCR, and TCRdb holds only the in-frame ones, with some missing. The sample consists of about 15,000 clones, approximately 62% of them appearing once. Sequencing input: cells from a culture (not recorded whether cultured in vitro). The receptor source for this set is a human donor with melanoma. The CDR3 runs from the conserved cysteine through the conserved F or W. The listing skips clone size in some rows; elsewhere it reads once, few, many or a size class.

V gene	clone size	J gene	CDR3 protein
TRBV7-3	few	TRBJ2-3	CASSPTSGGADTQYF
TRBV15	NA	TRBJ1-2	CATSREAGLVYGYTF
TRBV11-2	NA	TRBJ2-1	CASSLGDGLAGGRSEQFF
TRBV11-2	NA	TRBJ1-2	CASSLDGAGNYGYTF
TRBV29-1	few	TRBJ2-3	CSVEDRVEVSTDTQYF
TRBV19	NA	TRBJ1-6	CASSIEHMRIRGRINSPLHF
TRBV7-3	NA	TRBJ2-5	CASSLTATSGGGRTQETQYF
TRBV5-1	once	TRBJ2-5	CASSLQPTRQAGETQYF
TRBV27	NA	TRBJ2-1	CASSPFLPPGYNEQFF
TRBV27	NA	TRBJ1-5	CASSWTGLEPQHF
TRBV15	few	TRBJ2-3	CATSRESQDTQYF
TRBV2	few	TRBJ1-2	CASRMRQGGRGYTF
TRBV11-2	NA	TRBJ2-1	CASSDPSTLSVFEQFF
TRBV4-2	NA	TRBJ2-6	CASLPGQGPFSGANVLTF
TRBV13	few	TRBJ1-1	CASSRTEAFF
TRBV2	NA	TRBJ2-7	CASSVPLSYEQYF
TRBV5-5	NA	TRBJ1-6	CASSLTGTSPLHF